This TCR beta chain was profiled in a study of blood T cell repertoires in COVID-19. About the research overall: Material from acute and convalescent COVID-19 was sourced from the United States, Italy and Spain.

Only one count was recorded for this clone. Profiling relied on immunoSEQ multiplex PCR, and the TCRdb table lists in-frame clones only, not all of them. The data hold around 150,000 clones, with 80% to 90% observed a single time. V was pared by 6 bases and J by 3 bases, with 19 bases between. Germline CDR1 is DFQATT and CDR2 is SNEGSKA (reference sequence). The CDR3 totals 15 residues. This receptor was taken from a middle-aged man with acute or convalescent COVID-19. The sequenced sample was peripheral blood. This chain uses TRBV20-1 with TRBJ2-3; maybe TRBD2 (5 bases). The CDR3 coding sequence is TGCAGTGCCAGTTCGCTCGGGGAGTATACAGATACGCAGTATTTT. Translated, it gives CSASSLGEYTDTQYF.